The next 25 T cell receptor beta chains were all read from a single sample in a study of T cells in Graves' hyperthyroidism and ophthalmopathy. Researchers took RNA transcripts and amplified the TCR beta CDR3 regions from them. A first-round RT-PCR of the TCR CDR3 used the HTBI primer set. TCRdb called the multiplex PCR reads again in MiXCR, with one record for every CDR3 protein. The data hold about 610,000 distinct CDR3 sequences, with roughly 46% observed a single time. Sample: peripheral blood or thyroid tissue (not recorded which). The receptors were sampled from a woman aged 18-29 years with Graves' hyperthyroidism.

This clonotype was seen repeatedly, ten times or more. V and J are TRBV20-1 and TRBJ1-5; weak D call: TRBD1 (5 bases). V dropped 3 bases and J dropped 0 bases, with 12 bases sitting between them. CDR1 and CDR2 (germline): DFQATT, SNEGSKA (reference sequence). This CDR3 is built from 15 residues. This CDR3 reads CSASSGPYSNQPQHF. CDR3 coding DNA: TGCAGTGCTAGTTCAGGGCCATATAGCAATCAGCCCCAGCATTTT.

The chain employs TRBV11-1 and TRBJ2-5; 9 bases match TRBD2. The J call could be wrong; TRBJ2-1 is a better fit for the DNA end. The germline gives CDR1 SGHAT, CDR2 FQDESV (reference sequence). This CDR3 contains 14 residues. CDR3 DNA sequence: TGTGCCAGCAGTCCTTGGGGGACTAGCATTGAGCAGTTCTTC. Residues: CASSPWGTSIEQFF.

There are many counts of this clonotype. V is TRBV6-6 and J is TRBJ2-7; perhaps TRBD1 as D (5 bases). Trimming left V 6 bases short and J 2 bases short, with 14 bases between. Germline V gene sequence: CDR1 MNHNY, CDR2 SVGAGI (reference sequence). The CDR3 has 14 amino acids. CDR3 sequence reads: CASSPTDSAYEQYF. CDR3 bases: TGTGCCAGCAGCCCAACAGACAGTGCCTACGAGCAGTACTTC.

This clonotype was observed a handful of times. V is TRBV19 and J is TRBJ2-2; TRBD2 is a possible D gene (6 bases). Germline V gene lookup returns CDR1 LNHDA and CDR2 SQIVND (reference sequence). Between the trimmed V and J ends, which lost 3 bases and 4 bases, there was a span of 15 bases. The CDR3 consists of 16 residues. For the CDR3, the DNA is TGTGCCAGTAGTATCCGGGGCCCCGGGGGCACCGGGGAGCTGTTTTTT. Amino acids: CASSIRGPGGTGELFF.

CDR3 in amino acids: CASMGQTYGYTF. CDR3 sequence (DNA): TGTGCCAGTATGGGACAGACCTATGGCTACACCTTC. The chain joins TRBV19 to TRBJ1-2, with 7 bases identical to TRBD1. The CDR3 covers 12 residues. CDR1 and CDR2 (germline): LNHDA, SQIVND (reference sequence). V trimming: 7 bases; J trimming: 4 bases; junction bases outside the gene matches: 3.

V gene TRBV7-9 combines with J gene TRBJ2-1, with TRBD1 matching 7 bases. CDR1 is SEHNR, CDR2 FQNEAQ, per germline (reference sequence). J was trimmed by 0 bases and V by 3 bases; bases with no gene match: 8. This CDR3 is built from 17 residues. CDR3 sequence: CASSFRTGFSSYNEQFF. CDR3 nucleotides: TGTGCCAGCAGCTTCAGGACAGGTTTTAGCTCCTACAATGAGCAGTTCTTC.

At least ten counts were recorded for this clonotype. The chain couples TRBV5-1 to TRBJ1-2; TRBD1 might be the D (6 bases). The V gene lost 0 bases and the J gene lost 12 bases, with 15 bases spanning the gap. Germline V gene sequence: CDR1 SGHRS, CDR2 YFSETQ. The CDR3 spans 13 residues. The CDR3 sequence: CASSLVGGADDTF. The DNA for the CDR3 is TGCGCCAGCAGCTTGGTTGGGGGCGCAGATGACACCTTC.

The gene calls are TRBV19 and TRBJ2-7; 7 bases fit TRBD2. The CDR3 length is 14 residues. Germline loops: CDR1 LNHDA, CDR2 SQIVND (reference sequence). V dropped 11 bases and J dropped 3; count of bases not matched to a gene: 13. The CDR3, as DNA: TGTGCCGCAGCACAGGCGGGAGACCACTACGAGCAGTACTTC. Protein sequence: CAAAQAGDHYEQYF.

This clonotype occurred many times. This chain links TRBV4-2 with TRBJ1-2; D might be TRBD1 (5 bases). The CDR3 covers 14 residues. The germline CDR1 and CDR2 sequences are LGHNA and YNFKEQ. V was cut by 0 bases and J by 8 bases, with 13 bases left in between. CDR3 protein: CASSQDDSWEGYTF. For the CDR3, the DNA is TGTGCCAGCAGCCAAGATGACAGTTGGGAAGGCTACACCTTC.

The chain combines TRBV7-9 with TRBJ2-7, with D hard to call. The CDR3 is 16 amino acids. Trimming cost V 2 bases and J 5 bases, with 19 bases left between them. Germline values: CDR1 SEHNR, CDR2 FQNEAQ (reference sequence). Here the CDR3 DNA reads TGTGCCAGCAGCTTATACTCGGCGACCCAAAGGGACGAGCAGTACTTC. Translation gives CASSLYSATQRDEQYF.

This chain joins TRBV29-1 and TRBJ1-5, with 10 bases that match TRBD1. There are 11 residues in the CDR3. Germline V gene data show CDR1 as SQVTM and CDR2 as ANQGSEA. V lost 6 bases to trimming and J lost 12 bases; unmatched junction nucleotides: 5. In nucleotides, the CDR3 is TGCAGCGTCCAGGACAGGGGGGACCAGCATTTT. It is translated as CSVQDRGDQHF.

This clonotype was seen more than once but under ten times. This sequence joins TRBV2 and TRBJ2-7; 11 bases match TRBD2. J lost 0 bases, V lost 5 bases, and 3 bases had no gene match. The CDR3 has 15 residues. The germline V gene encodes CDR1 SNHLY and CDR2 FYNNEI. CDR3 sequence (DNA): TGTGCCAGCAGTTCGACTAGCGGGAACTCCTACGAGCAGTACTTC. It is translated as CASSSTSGNSYEQYF.

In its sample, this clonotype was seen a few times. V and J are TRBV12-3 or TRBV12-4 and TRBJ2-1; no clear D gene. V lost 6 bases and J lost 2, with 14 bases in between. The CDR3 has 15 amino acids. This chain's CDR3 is CASSLFQVAYNEQFF. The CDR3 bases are TGTGCCAGCAGCTTGTTTCAGGTGGCCTACAATGAGCAGTTCTTC.

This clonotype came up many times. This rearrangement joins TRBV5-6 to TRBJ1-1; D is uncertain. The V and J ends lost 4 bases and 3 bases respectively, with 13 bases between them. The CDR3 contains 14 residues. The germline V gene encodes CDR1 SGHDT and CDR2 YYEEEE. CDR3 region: CASSDDLRHTEAFF. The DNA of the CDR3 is TGTGCCAGCAGCGACGATCTAAGACACACTGAAGCTTTCTTT.

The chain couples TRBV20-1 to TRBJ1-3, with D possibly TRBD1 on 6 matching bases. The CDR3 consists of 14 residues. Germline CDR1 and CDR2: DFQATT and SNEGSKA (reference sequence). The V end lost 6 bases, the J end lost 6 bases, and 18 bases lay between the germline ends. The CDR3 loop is CSAQTGFGENTIYF. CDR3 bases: TGCAGTGCCCAAACAGGGTTCGGTGAAAACACCATATATTTT.

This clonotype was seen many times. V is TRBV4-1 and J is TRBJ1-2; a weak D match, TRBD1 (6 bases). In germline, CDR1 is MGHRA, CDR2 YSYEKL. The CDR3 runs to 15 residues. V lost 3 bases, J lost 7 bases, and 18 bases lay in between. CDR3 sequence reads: CASSQPSPGVTGYTF. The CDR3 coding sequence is TGCGCCAGCAGCCAGCCAAGCCCAGGGGTAACTGGCTACACCTTC.

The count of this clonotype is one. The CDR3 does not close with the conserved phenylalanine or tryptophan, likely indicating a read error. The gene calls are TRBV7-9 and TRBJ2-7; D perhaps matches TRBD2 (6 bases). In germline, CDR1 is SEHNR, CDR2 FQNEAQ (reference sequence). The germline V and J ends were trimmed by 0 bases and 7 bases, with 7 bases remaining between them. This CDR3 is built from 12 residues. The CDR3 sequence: CASSLAGREQYL. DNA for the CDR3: TGTGCCAGCAGCTTAGCTGGGAGGGAGCAGTACCTC.

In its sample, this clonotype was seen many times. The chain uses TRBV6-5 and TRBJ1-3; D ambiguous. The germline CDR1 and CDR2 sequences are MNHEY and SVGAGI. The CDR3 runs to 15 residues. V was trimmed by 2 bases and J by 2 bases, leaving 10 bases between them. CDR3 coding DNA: TGTGCCAGCAGTTACCCAACCGAGGCTGGAAACACCATATATTTT. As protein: CASSYPTEAGNTIYF.

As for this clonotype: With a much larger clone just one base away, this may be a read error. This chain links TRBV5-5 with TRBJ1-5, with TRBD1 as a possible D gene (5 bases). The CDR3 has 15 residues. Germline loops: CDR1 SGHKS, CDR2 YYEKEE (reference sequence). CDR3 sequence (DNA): TGTGCCTGCAGCTGGGGACCCTTCCTGGGTCAGCCCCAGCATTTT. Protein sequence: CACSWGPFLGQPQHF.

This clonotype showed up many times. CDR3 nucleotide sequence: TGTGCCAGCAGTTTATCCGGGACGGGCTATGGCTACACCTTC. It specifies CASSLSGTGYGYTF. The V gene is TRBV27, the J gene TRBJ1-2; D is possibly TRBD1 (5 bases). CDR1 MNHEY and CDR2 SMNVEV come from the germline V gene (reference sequence). CDR3 length: 14 amino acids. V was cut by 0 bases and J by 4 bases, with 9 bases left in between.

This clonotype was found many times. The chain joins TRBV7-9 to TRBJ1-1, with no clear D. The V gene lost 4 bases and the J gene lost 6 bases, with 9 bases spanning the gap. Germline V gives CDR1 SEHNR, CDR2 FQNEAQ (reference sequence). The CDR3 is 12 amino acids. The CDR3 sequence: CASSSRGAEAFF. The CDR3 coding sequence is TGTGCCAGCAGCTCACGGGGAGCTGAAGCTTTCTTT.

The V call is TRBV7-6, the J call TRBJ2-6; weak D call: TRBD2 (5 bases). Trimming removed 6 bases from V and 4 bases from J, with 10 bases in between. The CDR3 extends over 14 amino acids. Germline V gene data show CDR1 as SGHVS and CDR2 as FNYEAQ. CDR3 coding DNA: TGTGCCAGCAGTAGAGGGCAGGGGGCCAACGTCCTGACTTTC. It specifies CASSRGQGANVLTF.

In DNA form, the CDR3 reads TGTGCCAGCAGTTTAAACCCGGGACAGGGATTCTATGGCTACACCTTC. It codes for CASSLNPGQGFYGYTF. The gene calls are TRBV27 and TRBJ1-2; TRBD1 matches at 9 bases. CDR3 size: 16 residues. Germline V gene data show CDR1 as MNHEY and CDR2 as SMNVEV (reference sequence). The J segment lost 4 bases and the V segment lost 2 bases, leaving 8 bases of the junction unmatched.

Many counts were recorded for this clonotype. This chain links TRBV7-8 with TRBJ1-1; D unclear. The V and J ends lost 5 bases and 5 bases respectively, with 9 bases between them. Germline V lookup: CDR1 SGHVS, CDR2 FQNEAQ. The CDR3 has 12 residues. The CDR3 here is CASSPTATEAFF. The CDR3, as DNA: TGTGCCAGCAGCCCTACAGCTACTGAAGCTTTCTTT.

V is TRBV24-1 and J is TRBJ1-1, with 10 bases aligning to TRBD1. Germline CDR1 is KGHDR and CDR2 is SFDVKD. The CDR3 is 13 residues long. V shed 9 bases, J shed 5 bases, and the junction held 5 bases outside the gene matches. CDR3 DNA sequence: TGTGCCACCCAAGGACAGGGGGAAACTGAAGCTTTCTTT. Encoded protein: CATQGQGETEAFF.